This T cell receptor beta chain was recorded in a study of regulatory T cells in long-lasting Graves disease (dated by TCRdb to about 2021). In terms of the full investigation: Persistent Graves' disease meant more than 5 years of antithyroid drug treatment with TSH receptor autoantibodies that stayed positive. Persistent Graves' disease patients were compared with newly diagnosed Graves' disease patients by peripheral blood TCR sequencing and RNA sequencing. The study was registered as a clinical trial and conducted in China. A total of about 35 samples underwent TCR sequencing, from some 13 patients with persistent Graves' disease and 20 patients with newly diagnosed Graves' disease. Persistent Graves' disease patients in the clinical cohort had taken antithyroid drugs for approximately 9.5 years on average. What the study reported, not specific to this receptor: Sequencing and analysis were limited to the TCR beta chain. Because the primary lesion, thyroid tissue, could not be accessed, the study looked at peripheral blood alone. Lower TCR Shannon entropy and fewer highly expanded clones were observed in persistent Graves' disease patients than in newly diagnosed patients, which suggested clonal expansion. Persistent disease showed preferential use of TRBV28, TRBJ1-2 and TRBJ2-5, whereas newly diagnosed disease favored TRBV20-1 and TRBJ2-1. As a limitation, the authors acknowledged that the small sample size may reduce accuracy. A larger number of public clonotypes was shared among persistent patients (fewer than 3,000) than among newly diagnosed patients (around 970).

The sample's time point label, in plain terms: persistent/refractory GD, antithyroid drugs over 5 years with positive TRAb. For both TCR sequencing and RNA sequencing, RNA was extracted from PBMCs in TRIzol. The diagnosis of Graves' disease was made according to American Thyroid Association guidelines. The patients came from an endocrinology department in Xi'an, China. From each patient, approximately 9.9 milliliters of peripheral blood was collected into an EDTA anticoagulant tube. Ficoll Paque Plus density gradient separation was used to isolate PBMCs, and no additional T cell sorting was done. RNA quality was checked with an Agilent 2100 Bioanalyzer and agarose gel, and concentration with a NanoDrop 2000. Relative to germline, V is missing 5 bases and J is missing 1 base, with 27 bases of the junction outside any gene match. Looking up the germline V gene (reference sequence) yields CDR1 SEHNR and CDR2 FQNEAQ. The CDR3, from cysteine to phenylalanine, totals 22 residues. Kept here is only the CDR3 DNA, which spans 66 bases and is read in frame from base 1.

The library was made by multiplex PCR. The instrument was an Illumina HiSeq 4000. iRepertoire HTBI primers and Arm-PCR amplification of CDR3 regions were used to construct TCR beta libraries. PCR products were gel purified before sequencing. As for the original processing: Gene usage analysis of CDR3 amino acid clonotypes used the approximately 62 TRBV and approximately 13 TRBJ segments found across samples. COPE and FqMerger were used to merge filtered high-quality paired reads into contigs. BLAST was used to align contigs to the IMGT TRBV, TRBD and TRBJ reference genes, and CDR3 was defined following IMGT. Clonotypes above 0.1% frequency were classified as highly expanded clones. Shannon entropy served as the measure of repertoire diversity, while the Gini coefficient captured V-J evenness. A clonotype found in more than one individual was treated as public. TCRdb ran its own pipeline on the public reads, namely fastp trimming at Q25 and MiXCR clone calling, and kept in-frame beta chains. Each record represents a unique CDR3 protein, reported with the most common genes and DNA among its rows. Clone size and V and J calls follow TCRdb, not the original study. For this sample the table gives 400,000 to 500,000 distinct CDR3 sequences, of which over 20% were detected only once. Roughly an eighth of the sample lies in the top ten.

About this clonotype itself: It lacks a known antigen. No base quality values were provided; no much bigger clone lies one nucleotide off.

The rearranged segments are TRBV7-9 and TRBJ2-5, and 8 junction bases match TRBD1. This material consisted of peripheral blood mononuclear cells (PBMCs), taken when the disease was refractory, from a patient treated with antithyroid drugs. This clonotype was obtained from a female donor with Graves disease. The CDR3 reads CASSTDPSPAPRTGLGQETQYF. The bases are TGTGCCAGCAGCACAGACCCCAGCCCAGCCCCTAGGACAGGGTTGGGCCAAGAGACCCAGTACTTC.